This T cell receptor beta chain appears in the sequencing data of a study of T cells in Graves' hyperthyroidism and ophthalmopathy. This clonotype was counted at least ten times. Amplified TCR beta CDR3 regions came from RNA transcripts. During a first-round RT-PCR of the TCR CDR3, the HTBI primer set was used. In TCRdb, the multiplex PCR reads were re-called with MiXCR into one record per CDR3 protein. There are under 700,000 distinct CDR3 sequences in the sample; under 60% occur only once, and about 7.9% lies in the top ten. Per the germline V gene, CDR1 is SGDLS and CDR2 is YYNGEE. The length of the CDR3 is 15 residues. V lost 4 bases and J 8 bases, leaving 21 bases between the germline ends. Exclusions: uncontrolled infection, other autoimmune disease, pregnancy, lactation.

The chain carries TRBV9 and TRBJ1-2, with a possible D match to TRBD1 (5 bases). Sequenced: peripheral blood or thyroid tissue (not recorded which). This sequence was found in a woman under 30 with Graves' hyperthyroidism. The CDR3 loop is CASSLYGGGIGGYTF. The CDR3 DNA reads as TGTGCCAGCAGCCTTTACGGGGGGGGGATTGGAGGCTACACCTTC.